Sequencing of this T cell receptor (beta chain) was carried out in a study of early T cells in non-severe SARS-CoV-2 infection (dated by TCRdb to the early 2020s). For the study in its entirety: Because TCR sequencing was done on bulk RNA from unsorted whole blood, the alpha and beta chains could not be paired. Results the study describes overall, beyond this receptor: VDJdb matching was skewed toward anti-spike CD8 responses and likely underestimated virus-specific expansions by missing private and CD4 specificities.

This clonotype came up a few times. Its antigen specificity is not known. Per-nucleotide qualities are absent, and no much larger clonotype sits a single base away. Receptors were amplified or captured by 5' RACE. Reads for this sample came from a NextSeq 500. To correct for sequencing error and PCR bias, the TCR library protocol tagged individual cDNA molecules with unique molecular identifiers. Both TCR alpha and beta chains were sequenced, and tight co-correlation was observed between alpha and beta sequence abundances in each sample. The paper's processing steps were these. Decombinator V4 was used to annotate TCR sequences for V gene, J gene and CDR3. TCRs were defined as expanded if a significant change between any two time points was detected under a Poisson model with p below 0.0001. TCR abundances were normalised to the total number of TCRs sequenced per sample and were expressed as counts per million. MAIT TCRs were defined by TRAV1-2 paired with TRAJ12, TRAJ20 or TRAJ33, and iNKT TCRs by TRAV10 paired with TRAJ18. VDJdb, accessed 1 November 2021, was searched for CMV, EBV and SARS-CoV-2 annotated TCRs, excluding TCRs annotated for multiple antigens. TCRdb passed the public sequencing reads through fastp at Q25 and MiXCR, retaining productive beta sequences. Rows with one shared CDR3 protein collapse into an entry with the most common genes and DNA. TCRdb's processing, not the study's, gives the V and J calls here. Present in this sample are about 60,000 distinct CDR3 sequences, under 15% of which were seen just once. The ten top clones hold under 4.5% of the sample.

From the germline V gene, CDR1 is SGHTA and CDR2 is FQGTGA. From its cysteine to its phenylalanine, the CDR3 spans 11 amino acids. Only the CDR3 DNA stays, 33 bases, in frame from base 1. Trimming costs V 5 bases and J 5 bases, and their ends lie 6 bases apart. The study was a case-control design nested within a healthcare worker cohort in London, UK, with weekly nasopharyngeal swab PCR tests and blood sampling. Healthcare workers were recruited between 23 and 31 March 2020, during the week of the UK lockdown, and were followed weekly for up to roughly 16 weeks. This receptor was taken from an adult who was a healthcare worker with PCR-confirmed SARS-CoV-2 infection or an uninfected control (not recorded which). Sequenced input: whole blood. The V and J segments used are TRBV7-3 and TRBJ1-2; the D gene is perhaps TRBD1, from 6 matching bases. The sequenced DNA is TGTGCCAGCAGCCAGGGGTATGGCTACACCTTC. It codes for CASSQGYGYTF.